These 14 T cell receptor beta chains came from one sample sequenced in a study of radiotherapy plus CTLA-4 blockade in lung cancer. The repertoire was sequenced with immunoSEQ multiplex PCR; TCRdb's copy has only in-frame clones and lacks some. This table holds tens of thousands of clones, around 86% found once. The sample consisted of peripheral blood, taken from a patient treated with radiotherapy plus ipilimumab. The receptors come from a human donor with non-small cell lung cancer that progressed on radiotherapy plus ipilimumab.

This rearrangement joins TRBV11-3 to TRBJ2-7, with D unclear. The CDR3 sequence is 13 residues long. Trimming removed 5 bases from V and 3 bases from J, with 11 bases in between. Germline CDR1 is SGHNT and CDR2 is YENEEA. CDR3 region: CASSPVLRYEQYF. The CDR3 DNA sequence: TGTGCCAGCAGCCCAGTTCTGCGCTACGAGCAGTACTTC.

The V and J genes are TRBV28 and TRBJ2-1; D gene uncertain. The CDR3 runs 15 residues. Germline V lookup: CDR1 MDHEN, CDR2 SYDVKM. Trimming stripped 9 bases from V and 2 bases from J, with 17 bases between. The CDR3 DNA reads TGTGCCAGTAAACTACCCCAGATCCCCTACAATGAGCAGTTCTTC. Amino acids: CASKLPQIPYNEQFF.

The chain has TRBV4-1 and TRBJ1-2; no clear D. V lost 0 bases and J 5 bases, leaving 13 bases between the germline ends. Per germline, CDR1 MGHRA and CDR2 YSYEKL. This CDR3 spans 15 amino acids. CDR3 loop: CASSQDTAYSYGYTF. CDR3 in DNA: TGCGCCAGCAGCCAAGACACGGCGTATTCGTATGGCTACACCTTC.

The table lists this clone with a count of one. This chain links TRBV5-1 with TRBJ1-2, with a weak D call TRBD1 (6 bases). The germline V and J ends were trimmed by 2 bases and 6 bases, with 11 bases remaining between them. This CDR3 has 13 residues. Germline V gives CDR1 SGHRS, CDR2 YFSETQ. The chain's CDR3 is CASSFLAGDGYTF. In nucleotides, the CDR3 is TGCGCCAGCAGCTTCCTGGCAGGGGATGGCTACACCTTC. Variable domain in full (rest from reference TRBV5-1 and TRBJ1-2): KAGVTQTPRYLIKTRGQQVTLSCSPISGHRSVSWYQQTPGQGLQFLFEYFSETQRNKGNFPGRFSGRQFSNSRSEMNVSTLELGDSALYLCASSFLAGDGYTFGSGTRLTVV.

V is TRBV7-2 and J is TRBJ2-5; TRBD2 matches at 10 bases. The V gene's germline CDR1 is SGHTA and CDR2 FQGNSA. V trimming: 5 bases; J trimming: 5 bases; junction bases outside the gene matches: 2. This CDR3 has 13 residues. As DNA, the CDR3 is TGTGCCAGCAGCAGGACTAGCGGCGAGACCCAGTACTTC. Its protein product is CASSRTSGETQYF. Complete variable domain (other parts from reference TRBV7-2 and TRBJ2-5): GAGVSQSPSNKVTEKGKDVELRCDPISGHTALYWYRQSLGQGLEFLIYFQGNSAPDKSGLPSDRFSAERTGGSVSTLTIQRTQQEDSAVYLCASSRTSGETQYFGPGTRLLVL.

This chain connects TRBV4-2 to TRBJ2-3; 9 positions match TRBD2. The CDR3 has 18 amino acids. The germline V gene encodes CDR1 LGHNA and CDR2 YNFKEQ. With V trimmed by 1 base and J by 5 bases, 13 bases remained unmatched. The CDR3 loop reads CASSQGILGRGGGDTQYF. CDR3 nucleotides: TGTGCCAGCAGCCAAGGAATATTAGGGCGGGGGGGCGGAGATACGCAGTATTTT.

To note about this clone: The germline gene is not matched at one end of the junction; a read error may be the cause. CDR3: CVSSLGSVNTEAFF. As DNA, the CDR3 is TGCGTCAGCAGCTTGGGATCCGTGAACACTGAAGCTTTCTTT. The rearrangement joins TRBV5-1 to TRBJ1-1; unclear D gene. From germline, CDR1 is SGHRS and CDR2 YFSETQ. This CDR3 has 14 amino acids.

This chain joins TRBV28 and TRBJ1-1, with TRBD1 identical over 7 bases. This CDR3 comprises 12 residues. CDR1 and CDR2 from the germline V gene are MDHEN and SYDVKM. J lost 7 bases, V lost 5 bases, and 4 bases had no gene match. In DNA form, the CDR3 reads TGTGCCAGCAGTGGGGACAGATTTGAAGCTTTCTTT. It codes for CASSGDRFEAFF. The variable domain in full, with the rest retrieved from reference TRBV28 and TRBJ1-1, is DVKVTQSSRYLVKRTGEKVFLECVQDMDHENMFWYRQDPGLGLRLIYFSYDVKMKEKGDIPEGYSVSREKKERFSLILESASTNQTSMYLCASSGDRFEAFFGQGTRLTVV.

The rearrangement links TRBV9 to TRBJ1-2; D is undetermined. Trimming stripped 0 bases from V and 2 bases from J, with 11 bases between. Germline CDR1 SGDLS, CDR2 YYNGEE. This CDR3 is built from 15 residues. The CDR3 loop is CASSVAPGQNYGYTF. CDR3 nucleotide sequence: TGTGCCAGCAGCGTAGCCCCCGGGCAGAACTATGGCTACACCTTC. The full variable domain, in which reference TRBV9 and TRBJ1-2 provide the parts outside the CDR3, is DSGVTQTPKHLITATGQRVTLRCSPRSGDLSVYWYQQSLDQGLQFLIQYYNGEERAKGNILERFSAQQFPDLHSELNLSSLELGDSALYFCASSVAPGQNYGYTFGSGTRLTVV.

J is TRBJ1-3 and V is TRBV19; perhaps TRBD1 as D (5 bases). Germline-derived CDR1 and CDR2 are LNHDA and SQIVND (reference sequence). V lost 5 bases to trimming and J lost 3 bases, with 11 bases between them. The CDR3 runs 14 residues. CDR3 protein: CASSPGHIGNTIYF. The CDR3 DNA sequence: TGTGCCAGTAGTCCTGGACATATTGGAAACACCATATATTTT.

This clone came up once. The chain links TRBV27 to TRBJ1-6; D is ambiguous. V lost 5 bases and J 4 bases, leaving 15 bases between the germline ends. The CDR3 contains 16 residues. From germline, CDR1 is MNHEY and CDR2 SMNVEV (reference sequence). The CDR3 DNA is TGTGCCAGCAGTCCCGCCGTGGTTGGTTATAATTCACCCCTCCACTTT. Translated, it gives CASSPAVVGYNSPLHF.

The chain recombines TRBV5-1 with TRBJ2-7; possible D gene TRBD2, 7 bases. The V end lost 2 bases, the J end lost 6 bases, and 15 bases lay between the germline ends. CDR1 SGHRS and CDR2 YFSETQ come from the germline V gene. This CDR3 is built from 14 residues. The CDR3 DNA follows: TGCGCCAGCAGCTTCGGCGGGGGCTTGGGCGAGCAGTACTTC. Protein sequence: CASSFGGGLGEQYF.

The chain recombines TRBV7-8 with TRBJ1-2; 9 positions agree with TRBD1. Germline CDR1 SGHVS, CDR2 FQNEAQ. This CDR3 comprises 14 residues. J gave up 5 bases and V 1 base, and 2 bases lay outside the gene matches. For the CDR3, the DNA is TGTGCCAGCAGCTTAGGGGACAGGGAGTATGGCTACACCTTC. Translation gives CASSLGDREYGYTF.

V is TRBV16 and J is TRBJ1-1; 8 bases map to TRBD1. The CDR3 extends over 18 amino acids. The ends lost 1 base at V and 0 bases at J; junction bases unmatched: 10. Germline CDR1 KGHSY, CDR2 FQNENV. This CDR3 is CASSQFGGTGGLNTEAFF. As DNA, the CDR3 is TGTGCCAGCAGCCAATTTGGGGGAACAGGGGGGTTGAACACTGAAGCTTTCTTT. Full variable domain (missing parts from reference TRBV16 and TRBJ1-1): GEEVAQTPKHLVRGEGQKAKLYCAPIKGHSYVFWYQQVLKNEFKFLISFQNENVFDETGMPKERFSAKCLPNSPCSLEIQATKLEDSAVYFCASSQFGGTGGLNTEAFFGQGTRLTVV.